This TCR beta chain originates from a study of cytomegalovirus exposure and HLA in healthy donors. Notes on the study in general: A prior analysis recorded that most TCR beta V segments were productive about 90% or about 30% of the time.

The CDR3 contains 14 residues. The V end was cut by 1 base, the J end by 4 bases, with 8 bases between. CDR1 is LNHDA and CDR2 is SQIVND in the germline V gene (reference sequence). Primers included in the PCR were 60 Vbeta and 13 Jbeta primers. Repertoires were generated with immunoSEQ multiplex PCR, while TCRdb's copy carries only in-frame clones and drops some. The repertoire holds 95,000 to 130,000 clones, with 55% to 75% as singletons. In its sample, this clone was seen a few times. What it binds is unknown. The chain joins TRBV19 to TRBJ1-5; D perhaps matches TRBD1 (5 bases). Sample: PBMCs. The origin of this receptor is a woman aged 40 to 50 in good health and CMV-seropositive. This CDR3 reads CASSIVGGNQPQHF. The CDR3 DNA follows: TGTGCCAGTAGTATAGTGGGGGGGAATCAGCCCCAGCATTTT.